A selection of T cell receptor beta chains follows, all from one sample in a study of cytomegalovirus exposure and HLA in healthy donors. Sequencing used immunoSEQ multiplex PCR; TCRdb keeps in-frame clones, though not all of them. Of about 52,000 clones in the sample, about 50% were seen once. Specimen: PBMCs. These receptors all come from a human donor in good health. The CDR3 runs from the conserved cysteine through the conserved F or W. The D gene is left open where the match is weak. Rows give clone size only sometimes, using once, few, many, or a class for an expanded clone.

D	J	V	size	CDR3	DNA
TRBD1	TRBJ1-2	TRBV4-1	NA	CASSQAGQGSLHTF	TGCGCCAGCAGCCAAGCGGGACAGGGGAGCCTCCACACCTTC
NA	TRBJ2-3	TRBV5-1	NA	CASSLRLDSTDTQYF	TGCGCCAGCAGCCTCCGACTAGATAGCACAGATACGCAGTATTTT
NA	TRBJ2-2	TRBV5-6	few	CASSLETVINTGELFF	TGTGCCAGCAGCTTGGAGACAGTAATTAACACCGGGGAGCTGTTTTTT
NA	TRBJ1-6	TRBV27	few	CASLPGAISYNSPLHF	TGTGCCAGCCTGCCAGGGGCCATCTCCTATAATTCACCCCTCCACTTT
TRBD2	TRBJ2-3	TRBV7-2	NA	CASSLIAGGPDTQYF	TGTGCCAGCAGCTTAATAGCGGGGGGGCCGGATACGCAGTATTTT
NA	TRBJ1-1	TRBV10-2	NA	CASTERPPKTEAFF	TGCGCCAGCACCGAGAGGCCACCCAAGACTGAAGCTTTCTTT
NA	TRBJ2-2	TRBV5-1	NA	CASSLRFTGQPNYGTGELFF	TGCGCCAGCAGCTTGCGGTTCACAGGACAGCCGAACTATGGCACCGGGGAGCTGTTTTTT
TRBD2	TRBJ2-2	TRBV7-9	few	CASSARRGGTNTGELFF	TGTGCCAGCAGCGCGAGACGGGGGGGAACGAACACCGGGGAGCTGTTTTTT
NA	TRBJ1-1	TRBV27	NA	CASSLGGTWGEAFF	TGTGCCAGCAGCCTAGGCGGGACCTGGGGTGAAGCTTTCTTT
NA	TRBJ1-6	TRBV6-1	NA	CASNPDSYSFPLHF	TGTGCCAGCAACCCCGACAGCTATTCTTTCCCCCTCCACTTT
NA	TRBJ1-3	TRBV4-1	NA	CASSQTGSGNTIYF	TGCGCCAGCAGCCAGACGGGCTCTGGAAACACCATATATTTT
NA	TRBJ1-2	TRBV27	few	CASAPGGRPNYGYPF	TGTGCCAGCGCCCCCGGGGGACGGCCTAACTATGGCTACCCCTTC
NA	TRBJ1-3	TRBV10-3	NA	CAISKGQGGSGNTIYF	TGTGCCATCAGTAAGGGGCAGGGAGGCTCTGGAAACACCATATATTTT
NA	TRBJ2-1	TRBV30	NA	CAWASGGPNEQFF	TGTGCCTGGGCCTCCGGGGGGCCCAATGAGCAGTTCTTC
NA	TRBJ1-2	TRBV5-4	few	CASSSFLREAYGYTF	TGTGCCAGCAGCTCGTTCCTAAGGGAGGCTTATGGCTACACCTTC
NA	TRBJ1-5	TRBV7-7	NA	CASSLDRQTSNQPQHF	TGTGCTAGCAGCTTAGACAGACAGACTTCTAATCAGCCCCAGCATTTT
TRBD2	TRBJ2-3	TRBV11-3	few	CASSLLAGGSTDTQYF	TGTGCCAGCAGCTTACTAGCGGGGGGCTCAACAGATACGCAGTATTTT
NA	TRBJ2-5	TRBV29-1	NA	CSVAPQQETQYF	TGCAGCGTTGCTCCTCAGCAAGAGACCCAGTACTTC
NA	TRBJ2-1	TRBV27	NA	CASSTGSRNEQFF	TGTGCCAGCTCGACAGGTTCTCGCAATGAGCAGTTCTTC
NA	TRBJ2-7	TRBV7-2	NA	CASSLRSRAAYEQYF	TGTGCCAGCAGCTTAAGGTCCAGGGCCGCCTACGAGCAGTACTTC
TRBD1	TRBJ2-2	TRBV7-9	NA	CASSPPPGQPNTGELFF	TGTGCCAGCAGCCCCCCACCGGGACAGCCGAACACCGGGGAGCTGTTTTTT
NA	TRBJ2-7	TRBV5-8	NA	CASRVSGGLYEQYF	TGTGCCAGCAGAGTCTCTGGGGGCCTCTACGAGCAGTACTTC
NA	TRBJ1-1	TRBV6-1	once	CASSEAKYNSEAFF	TGTGCCAGCAGTGAAGCGAAATATAACAGTGAAGCTTTCTTT
TRBD1	TRBJ1-1	TRBV19	NA	CASSRWTGGITEAFF	TGTGCCAGTAGTCGCTGGACAGGGGGCATCACTGAAGCTTTCTTT